These 20 T cell receptor beta chains share one sample of origin, sequenced in a study of T cell responses to AZD1222 COVID-19 vaccine. The method was immunoSEQ multiplex PCR; TCRdb's version includes in-frame clones alone and lacks a portion of them. The table lists over 120,000 clones, more than 70% of them singletons, with 5.1% in the top ten. Sample: peripheral blood, taken 28 days after the second AZD1222 dose. These TCRs come from an adult who received the AZD1222 COVID-19 vaccine.

The V and J genes are TRBV9 and TRBJ1-1; TRBD1 might be the D (5 bases). Germline loops: CDR1 SGDLS, CDR2 YYNGEE. CDR3 length: 12 residues. The ends were cut back, 5 bases at V and 7 bases at J, with 12 bases in the middle. Written as DNA, the CDR3 is TGTGCCAGCAGTCCATGGGGCAGTGAAGCTTTCTTT. Translation gives CASSPWGSEAFF.

The chain employs TRBV28 and TRBJ2-7; 8 nucleotides line up with TRBD2. CDR3 length: 15 residues. Germline values: CDR1 MDHEN, CDR2 SYDVKM. V shed 5 bases and J 5 bases; nucleotides not matched to a gene: 11. The CDR3 reads CASSPTSWRGDEQYF. CDR3 DNA: TGTGCCAGCAGTCCCACGTCGTGGCGGGGGGACGAGCAGTACTTC. The full variable domain, its missing parts supplied by reference TRBV28 and TRBJ2-7, is DVKVTQSSRYLVKRTGEKVFLECVQDMDHENMFWYRQDPGLGLRLIYFSYDVKMKEKGDIPEGYSVSREKKERFSLILESASTNQTSMYLCASSPTSWRGDEQYFGPGTRLTVT.

The chain has TRBV5-1 and TRBJ1-2; D is unresolved. The germline V and J ends were trimmed by 0 bases and 2 bases, with 11 bases remaining between them. This CDR3 spans 15 amino acids. The germline CDR1 and CDR2 sequences are SGHRS and YFSETQ. This CDR3 is CASSLGTGFNYGYTF. For the CDR3, the DNA is TGCGCCAGCAGCTTGGGCACGGGGTTCAACTATGGCTACACCTTC.

The chain recombines TRBV6-6 with TRBJ2-4; TRBD1 matches at 8 bases. CDR3 length: 16 residues. With 5 bases clipped from V and 0 bases from J, the junction kept 6 bases outside the gene matches. The germline V gene encodes CDR1 MNHNY and CDR2 SVGAGI (reference sequence). CDR3 amino acids: CASSQQGAGAKNIQYF. The CDR3 DNA sequence: TGTGCCAGCAGTCAGCAGGGGGCGGGAGCCAAAAACATTCAGTACTTC.

The CDR3 DNA reads TGTGCCAGCTCACCCTTAGCGGGGGCCCCCAACAATGAGCAGTTCTTC. It is translated as CASSPLAGAPNNEQFF. V usage is TRBV18 and J usage is TRBJ2-1; 9 bases fit TRBD2. The CDR3 totals 16 residues. J was trimmed by 5 bases and V by 3 bases; bases with no gene match: 8. CDR1 KGHSH and CDR2 LQKENI come from the germline V gene.

This clone was seen a single time. The rearrangement uses TRBV18 and TRBJ2-7; D is ambiguous. This CDR3 comprises 13 residues. V dropped 3 bases and J dropped 6 bases, with 12 bases sitting between them. Per the germline V gene, CDR1 is KGHSH and CDR2 is LQKENI. The CDR3 spells CASSPGSPFEQYF. Here the CDR3 DNA reads TGTGCCAGCTCACCCGGCTCCCCCTTCGAGCAGTACTTC.

The chain has TRBV12-3 or TRBV12-4 and TRBJ2-2; no firm D call. CDR3 length: 13 residues. Trimming took 5 bases from V and 5 from J, leaving 9 bases between them. The CDR3 DNA sequence: TGTGCCAGCAGTGATCTCGCGACCGGGGAGCTGTTTTTT. Translated: CASSDLATGELFF.

This chain uses TRBV9 with TRBJ1-4, with 8 bases fitting TRBD1. Germline V gives CDR1 SGDLS, CDR2 YYNGEE. The CDR3 is 15 amino acids. V was pared by 3 bases and J by 1 base, with 2 bases of the junction left unmatched. CDR3 residues: CASSATGGTNEKLFF. The CDR3 nucleotides are TGTGCCAGCAGCGCCACAGGGGGAACTAATGAAAAACTGTTTTTT.

The V call is TRBV4-2, the J call TRBJ1-2; 7 bases agree with TRBD1. Germline CDR1 is LGHNA and CDR2 is YNFKEQ. This CDR3 spans 15 amino acids. V was clipped by 0 bases and J by 4 bases; unmatched bases: 5. The CDR3 nucleotides are TGTGCCAGCAGCCAAGAAGGGGGCCAGGTCTATGGCTACACCTTC. As protein: CASSQEGGQVYGYTF.

This rearrangement joins TRBV19 to TRBJ2-2; D remains unclear. The CDR3 is 13 amino acids. Germline assignment: CDR1 LNHDA and CDR2 SQIVND (reference sequence). The ends were cut back, 2 bases at V and 5 bases at J, with 6 bases in the middle. The CDR3 is CASSIQLTGELFF. CDR3 coding DNA: TGTGCCAGTAGTATACAGCTGACCGGGGAGCTGTTTTTT.

V gene TRBV27 combines with J gene TRBJ2-7; 10 bases fit TRBD2. The V gene's germline CDR1 is MNHEY and CDR2 SMNVEV (reference sequence). With 5 bases clipped from V and 0 bases from J, the junction kept 4 bases outside the gene matches. The CDR3 totals 15 residues. CDR3 sequence: CASSQSGGASYEQYF. The CDR3 region has the DNA TGTGCCAGCAGTCAGAGCGGGGGGGCCTCCTACGAGCAGTACTTC.

The V and J genes are TRBV5-1 and TRBJ2-7; no clear D. Germline lookup yields CDR1 SGHRS and CDR2 YFSETQ. V was pared by 4 bases and J by 4 bases, with 15 bases between. There are 14 residues in the CDR3. CDR3 sequence: CASSPVFPPYEQYF. CDR3 coding DNA: TGCGCCAGCAGCCCCGTGTTCCCCCCGTACGAGCAGTACTTC. Full variable domain (rest looked up from reference TRBV5-1 and TRBJ2-7): KAGVTQTPRYLIKTRGQQVTLSCSPISGHRSVSWYQQTPGQGLQFLFEYFSETQRNKGNFPGRFSGRQFSNSRSEMNVSTLELGDSALYLCASSPVFPPYEQYFGPGTRLTVT.

Worth noting for this clone: Other DNA sequences in the same sample also yield this CDR3. The chain employs TRBV5-1 and TRBJ1-2, with D maybe TRBD1 (5 bases). V dropped 1 base and J dropped 8 bases, with 9 bases sitting between them. The V gene's germline CDR1 is SGHRS and CDR2 YFSETQ. The CDR3 totals 12 residues. The CDR3 bases are TGCGCCAGCAGCTTGCAGGGTCGGGGCTACACCTTC. Residues: CASSLQGRGYTF.

The chain combines TRBV19 with TRBJ1-2; D is unclear. Germline loops: CDR1 LNHDA, CDR2 SQIVND (reference sequence). Trimming removed 6 bases from V and 0 bases from J, with 14 bases in between. CDR3 size: 15 residues. This chain's CDR3 is CASRPGPSTNYGYTF. CDR3 nucleotides: TGTGCCAGTAGACCCGGCCCCTCTACTAACTATGGCTACACCTTC.

This rearrangement joins TRBV27 to TRBJ2-3; 13 nucleotides align to TRBD2. Germline V gene data show CDR1 as MNHEY and CDR2 as SMNVEV (reference sequence). V lost 9 bases and J lost 6; bases outside the gene matches: 12. This CDR3 has 16 residues. The CDR3 loop reads CASSDRTSGGGDTQYF. DNA of the CDR3: TGTGCCAGTTCCGACAGGACTAGCGGGGGAGGTGATACGCAGTATTTT.

Points on this clone: The same CDR3 is also encoded by other DNA sequences in this sample. In DNA form, the CDR3 reads TGCAGTGCGTCCACGAACACTGAAGCTTTCTTT. Translated: CSASTNTEAFF. J is TRBJ1-1 and V is TRBV20-1; D is undetermined. The CDR3 loop spans 11 amino acids. Trimming shortened V by 6 bases and J by 1 base, and 6 bases separated the two germline ends. Germline CDR1 DFQATT, CDR2 SNEGSKA (reference sequence).

The CDR3 coding sequence is TGTGCCACCAGCAGAGATTTTCTGGCCTATGGCTACACCTTC. Translation: CATSRDFLAYGYTF. V gene TRBV15 combines with J gene TRBJ1-2; D is uncertain. Germline V gene lookup returns CDR1 LNHNV and CDR2 YYDKDF (reference sequence). Deletions cut 0 bases from V and 4 bases from J, with 9 bases between. This CDR3 has 14 residues.

This clone was found a few times. The chain combines TRBV10-3 with TRBJ2-3; tentative D call: TRBD1 (5 bases). The CDR3 consists of 15 residues. Per the germline V gene, CDR1 is ENHRY and CDR2 is SYGVKD. The ends were cut back, 2 bases at V and 0 bases at J, with 9 bases in the middle. The CDR3 nucleotides read TGTGCCATCAGTGAGGGGGCTCTTAGCACAGATACGCAGTATTTT. It yields the protein CAISEGALSTDTQYF.

The chain employs TRBV29-1 and TRBJ1-1; D perhaps matches TRBD1 (6 bases). CDR1 is SQVTM, CDR2 ANQGSEA, per germline. The CDR3 is 12 residues long. Trimming left V 7 bases short and J 1 base short, with 10 bases between. Written as DNA, the CDR3 is TGCAGCGCCCAACAGGGGAACACTGAAGCTTTCTTT. It translates to CSAQQGNTEAFF.

The chain employs TRBV28 and TRBJ1-1, with a possible D match to TRBD1 (6 bases). The CDR3 is 11 amino acids. Germline V gene sequence: CDR1 MDHEN, CDR2 SYDVKM. The V gene lost 2 bases and the J gene lost 12 bases, with 10 bases spanning the gap. The CDR3 here is CASSLVDSSFF. The DNA of the CDR3 is TGTGCCAGCAGTTTAGTGGACAGCTCTTTCTTT.